This TCR beta chain was retrieved from a study of cytomegalovirus exposure and HLA in healthy donors. Whole-study results and caveats: Per a later analysis, roughly 17,000 TCR beta sequences showed association with HLA alleles at 0.05 false discovery rate. Later analysis indicated greater clonal expansion among HLA-associated TCR beta chains than among equally common other chains.

As concerns this clone: The antigen remains unidentified.

This CDR3 has 15 residues. V shed 5 bases, J shed 8 bases, and the junction held 8 bases outside the gene matches. CDR1 SEHNR and CDR2 FQNEAQ come from the germline V gene (reference sequence). The PCR made use of 60 Vbeta and 13 Jbeta primers. The repertoire was sequenced with immunoSEQ multiplex PCR; TCRdb's copy has only in-frame clones and lacks some. The sample has roughly 120,000 clones; under 85% are singletons. This receptor was identified in a woman aged 35 to 49 in good health and CMV-seropositive. This chain joins TRBV7-9 and TRBJ2-1; TRBD2 matches at 11 bases. Sequencing was done on a sample of PBMCs. This chain's CDR3 is CASSHSGRALDEQFF. The CDR3 bases are TGTGCCAGCAGCCATAGCGGGAGGGCTCTGGATGAGCAGTTCTTC.